This T cell receptor beta chain appears in the sequencing data of a study of persistence of HIV-infected CD4 T cells. The CDR3 has 15 residues. Per germline, CDR1 SEHNR and CDR2 FQNEAQ (reference sequence). With 1 base clipped from V and 8 bases from J, the junction kept 10 bases outside the gene matches. In regard to this clone: Its antigen is still unknown.

The libraries were made with immunoSEQ version 4 in survey mode. Produced via immunoSEQ multiplex PCR; TCRdb's table is partial and in-frame only. The sample lists about 64,000 clones, less than 85% occurring once. Overlapping HIV-1 Gag 15-mer peptides at 0.95 to 1 ug per peptide per mL were used. Sorted nonresponding memory CD4+ T cells were CD40L-negative, CD69-negative, CD45RO-high. The specimen was CD4+ T cells sorted from PBMCs after roughly 19-hour stimulation, collected from a patient who received antiretroviral therapy. This receptor was obtained from an adult man with HIV who was CMV-seropositive. The chain employs TRBV7-9 and TRBJ1-2, with 7 bases lining up with TRBD1. The CDR3 spells CASSLEGGGSRGYTF. The CDR3 DNA is TGTGCCAGCAGCTTAGAGGGAGGGGGCTCGAGAGGCTACACCTTC.